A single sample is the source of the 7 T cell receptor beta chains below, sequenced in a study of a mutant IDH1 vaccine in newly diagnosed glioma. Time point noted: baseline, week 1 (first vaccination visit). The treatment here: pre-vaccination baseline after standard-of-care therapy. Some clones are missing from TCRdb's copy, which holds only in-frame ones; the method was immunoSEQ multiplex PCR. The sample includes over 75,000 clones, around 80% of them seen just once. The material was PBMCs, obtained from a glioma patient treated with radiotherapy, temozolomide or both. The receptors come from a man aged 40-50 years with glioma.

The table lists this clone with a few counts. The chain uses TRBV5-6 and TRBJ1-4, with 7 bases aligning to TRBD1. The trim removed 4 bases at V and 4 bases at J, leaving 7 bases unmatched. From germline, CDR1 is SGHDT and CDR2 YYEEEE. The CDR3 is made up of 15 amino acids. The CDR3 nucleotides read TGTGCCAGCAGCCTGAGACAGGGCCGTAATGAAAAACTGTTTTTT. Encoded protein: CASSLRQGRNEKLFF. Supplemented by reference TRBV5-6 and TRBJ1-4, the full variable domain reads DAGVTQSPTHLIKTRGQQVTLRCSPKSGHDTVSWYQQALGQGPQFIFQYYEEEERQRGNFPDRFSGHQFPNYSSELNVNALLLGDSALYLCASSLRQGRNEKLFFGSGTQLSVL.

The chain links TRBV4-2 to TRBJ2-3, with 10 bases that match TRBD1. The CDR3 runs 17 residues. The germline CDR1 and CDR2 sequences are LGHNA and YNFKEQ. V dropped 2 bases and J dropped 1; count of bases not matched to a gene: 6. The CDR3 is CASSQRGGQGRTDTQYF. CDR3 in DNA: TGTGCCAGCAGCCAAAGAGGGGGACAGGGGCGCACAGATACGCAGTATTTT.

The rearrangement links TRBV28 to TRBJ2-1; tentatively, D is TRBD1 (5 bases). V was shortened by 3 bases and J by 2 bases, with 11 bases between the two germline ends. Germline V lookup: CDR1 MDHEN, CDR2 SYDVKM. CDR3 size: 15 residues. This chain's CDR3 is CASSFATETYNEQFF. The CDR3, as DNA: TGTGCCAGCAGTTTTGCGACAGAGACCTACAATGAGCAGTTCTTC. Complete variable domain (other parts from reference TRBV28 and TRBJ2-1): DVKVTQSSRYLVKRTGEKVFLECVQDMDHENMFWYRQDPGLGLRLIYFSYDVKMKEKGDIPEGYSVSREKKERFSLILESASTNQTSMYLCASSFATETYNEQFFGPGTRLTVL.

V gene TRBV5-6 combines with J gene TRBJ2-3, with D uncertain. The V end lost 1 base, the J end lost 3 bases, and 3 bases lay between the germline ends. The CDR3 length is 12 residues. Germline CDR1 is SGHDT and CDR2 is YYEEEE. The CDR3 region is CASSLLTDTQYF. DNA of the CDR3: TGTGCCAGCAGCTTGTTAACAGATACGCAGTATTTT.

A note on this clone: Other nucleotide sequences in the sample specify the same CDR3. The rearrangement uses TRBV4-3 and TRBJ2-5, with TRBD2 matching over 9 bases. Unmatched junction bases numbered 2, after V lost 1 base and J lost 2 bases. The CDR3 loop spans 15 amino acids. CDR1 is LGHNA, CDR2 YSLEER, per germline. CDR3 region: CASSQGLAGQETQYF. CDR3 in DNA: TGCGCCAGCAGCCAAGGTCTAGCGGGGCAAGAGACCCAGTACTTC.

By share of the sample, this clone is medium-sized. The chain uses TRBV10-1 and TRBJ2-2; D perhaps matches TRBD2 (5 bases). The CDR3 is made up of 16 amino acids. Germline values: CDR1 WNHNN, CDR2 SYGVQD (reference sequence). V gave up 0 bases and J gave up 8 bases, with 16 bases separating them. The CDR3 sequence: CASSESSGDPRGELFF. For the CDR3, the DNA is TGCGCCAGCAGTGAGTCAAGCGGAGACCCTCGGGGGGAGCTGTTTTTT.

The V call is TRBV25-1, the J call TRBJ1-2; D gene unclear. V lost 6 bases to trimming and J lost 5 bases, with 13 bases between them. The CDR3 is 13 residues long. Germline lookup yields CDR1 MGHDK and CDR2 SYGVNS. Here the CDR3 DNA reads TGTGCCAGCAGCCACGCGGCGGATTATGGCTACACCTTC. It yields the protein CASSHAADYGYTF.